This record concerns one T cell receptor beta chain sequence. As yet, its antigen is unknown. The sample belongs to a study of vaccination and CD4 T cells after COVID-19. Whole-study context: Investigators drew the post-COVID samples a median about 98 days after diagnosis, with a range of 35 to 161. Post-vaccination samples were procured at a median of roughly 70 days following dose two (range 14 to 241). Control cultures were given a CEFX pool, an HIV-1 Nef pool, or no peptide.

Stated treatment: approximately 9-day PBMC culture with coronavirus spike peptide pools or control peptides (ViraFEST assay). The collection of CD4+ T cells from the unexposed donor took place before the COVID-19 pandemic (2011-2018). SARS-CoV-2 S/N and four cold-coronavirus spikes were used to probe unexposed-donor CD4+ T cells, cells permitting. Germline CDR1 is MNHEY and CDR2 is SVGEGT. This CDR3 has 13 amino acids. V was cut by 2 bases and J by 7 bases, with 8 bases left in between. An Oncomine TCR Beta short-read assay was used to sequence the DNA from cultured CD4+ T cells. DNA came from CD4+ T cells after culture. TCRdb reprocessed the PCR reads via MiXCR and lists one record per CDR3 protein. There are thousands of distinct CDR3 sequences in the sample; more than 30% occur only once, and over 30% lies in the top ten.

This sequence joins TRBV6-2 or TRBV6-3 and TRBJ2-2; no definite D call. Material for sequencing was CD4+ T cells from blood, cultured in vitro. The receptor's source is a human donor in good health. The CDR3 DNA follows: TGTGCCAGCAGTTACACCCCCGGCGGGGAGCTGTTTTTT. This sequence encodes CASSYTPGGELFF.